This TCR beta chain came from a study of regulatory and conventional T cells in RAG deficiency. Study-wide results and caveats: Shorter CDR3s in all patient subsets; >85% Treg-Tconv overlap in Omenn. Treg unique TCR beta sequences were about 110-fold fewer in Omenn syndrome and CID/AS patients than controls. Sorted Omenn CD25-high CD127-low cells may not be bona fide Tregs.

Trimming removed 4 bases at V and 4 bases at J, with 13 bases between. Germline assignment: CDR1 MNHEY and CDR2 SMNVEV (reference sequence). The CDR3 contains 15 residues. Conventional CD4+ T cells were sorted from blood as CD25-low CD127-high cells. Here immunoSEQ multiplex PCR was the method, and the copy in TCRdb shows in-frame clones only, minus some. The table lists 24,000 or so clones, roughly 93% of them singletons, with about 0.73% in the top ten. In regard to this clone: Its target is not known.

These records were also assigned to another study, of regulatory T cells. This second report adds: The primer mix had 52 TRBV and 13 TRBJ primers.

This TCR was sampled from a human donor in good health. Sequencing used CD4+ T cells sorted from blood. The chain carries TRBV27 and TRBJ1-4; D unresolved. The CDR3 DNA follows: TGTGCCAGCAGTTCCTCGGGCCTAAATAATGAAAAACTGTTTTTT. Residues: CASSSSGLNNEKLFF.